Given below is one T cell receptor (beta chain) in context. These data are taken from a study of blood T cell repertoires in COVID-19. Study in general: Italy, Spain and the United States were the sources of the convalescent and acute COVID-19 samples. T cells, B-cell-depleted T cells, or PBMCs provided the cDNA or gDNA that served as material.

The CDR3 contains 16 residues. The J segment lost 6 bases and the V segment lost 5 bases, leaving 6 bases of the junction unmatched. The germline gives CDR1 SGHVS, CDR2 FNYEAQ. Study processing details: Amplified reference gene primers provided the basis for estimating nucleated cell counts. Sequencing was performed with immunoSEQ multiplex PCR; in TCRdb, only in-frame clones are kept and a portion is missing. V and J calls and clone size are given by that table; D and trimming were obtained from the DNA. Among approximately 31,000 clones, roughly 90% were seen once, and the ten largest hold under 4.5%.

This TCR was sampled from a man in his 60s with acute or convalescent COVID-19. The chain combines TRBV7-6 with TRBJ2-1; 14 bases agree with TRBD2. Sample: peripheral blood. The CDR3 bases are TGTGCCAGCAGCCTTGTCGGGACTAGCGGGAGCAATGAGCAGTTCTTC. Translated: CASSLVGTSGSNEQFF.